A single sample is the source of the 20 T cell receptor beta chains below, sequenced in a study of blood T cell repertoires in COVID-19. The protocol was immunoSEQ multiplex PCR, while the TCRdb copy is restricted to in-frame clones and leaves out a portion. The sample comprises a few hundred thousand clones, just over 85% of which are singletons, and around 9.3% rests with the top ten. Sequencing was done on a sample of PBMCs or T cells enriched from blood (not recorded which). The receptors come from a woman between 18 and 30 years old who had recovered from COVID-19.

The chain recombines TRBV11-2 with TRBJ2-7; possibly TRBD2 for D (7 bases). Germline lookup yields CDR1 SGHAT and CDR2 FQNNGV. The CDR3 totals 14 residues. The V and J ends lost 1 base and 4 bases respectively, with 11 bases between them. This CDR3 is CASSLGGGAYEQYF. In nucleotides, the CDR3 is TGTGCCAGCAGCTTAGGTGGGGGGGCGTACGAGCAGTACTTC.

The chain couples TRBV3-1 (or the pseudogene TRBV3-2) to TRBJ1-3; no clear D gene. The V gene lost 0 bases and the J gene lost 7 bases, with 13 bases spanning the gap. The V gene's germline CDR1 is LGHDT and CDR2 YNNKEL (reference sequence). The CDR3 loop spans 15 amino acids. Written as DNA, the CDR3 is TGTGCCAGCAGCCAAGATTTAGCACCCCCTAACACCATATATTTT. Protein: CASSQDLAPPNTIYF.

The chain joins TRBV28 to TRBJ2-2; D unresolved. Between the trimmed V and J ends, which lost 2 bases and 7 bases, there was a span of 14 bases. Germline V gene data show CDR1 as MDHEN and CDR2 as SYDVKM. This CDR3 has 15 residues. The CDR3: CASSLHAGRGGELFF. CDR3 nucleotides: TGTGCCAGCAGTTTACACGCAGGCCGTGGCGGGGAGCTGTTTTTT.

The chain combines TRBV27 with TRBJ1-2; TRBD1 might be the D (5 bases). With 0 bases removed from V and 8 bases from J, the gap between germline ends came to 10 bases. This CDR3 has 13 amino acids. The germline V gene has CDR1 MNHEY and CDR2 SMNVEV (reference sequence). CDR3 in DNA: TGTGCCAGCAGTTTATCCCGGAGACAGGGCTACACCTTC. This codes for CASSLSRRQGYTF.

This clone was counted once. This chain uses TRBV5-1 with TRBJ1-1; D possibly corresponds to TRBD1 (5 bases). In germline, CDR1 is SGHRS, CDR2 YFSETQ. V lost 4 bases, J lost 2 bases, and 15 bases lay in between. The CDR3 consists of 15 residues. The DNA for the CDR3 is TGCGCCAGCAGCCTAACCGGGACTGGTAACACTGAAGCTTTCTTT. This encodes CASSLTGTGNTEAFF.

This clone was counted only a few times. In nucleotides, the CDR3 is TGCGCCAGCAGCCCCCGGCAGGGGGTAGGAAATGAAAAACTGTTTTTT. This gives the protein CASSPRQGVGNEKLFF. This chain uses TRBV4-1 with TRBJ1-4; 7 positions agree with TRBD1. The CDR3 has 16 residues. Trimming removed 4 bases from V and 5 bases from J; junction bases left unmatched: 10. Germline CDR1 MGHRA, CDR2 YSYEKL.

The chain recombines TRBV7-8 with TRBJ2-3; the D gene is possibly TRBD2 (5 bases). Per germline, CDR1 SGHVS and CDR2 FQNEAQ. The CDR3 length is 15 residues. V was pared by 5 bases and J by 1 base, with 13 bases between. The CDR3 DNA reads TGTGCCAGCAGCCCCCCGCAGAGGGGCACAGATACGCAGTATTTT. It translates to CASSPPQRGTDTQYF.

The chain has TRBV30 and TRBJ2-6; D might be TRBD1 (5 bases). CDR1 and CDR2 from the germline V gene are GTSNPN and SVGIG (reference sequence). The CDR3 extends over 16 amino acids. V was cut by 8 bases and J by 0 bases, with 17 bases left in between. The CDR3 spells CALAQGTLSGANVLTF. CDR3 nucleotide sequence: TGTGCCCTCGCCCAGGGAACCCTCTCTGGGGCCAACGTCCTGACTTTC.

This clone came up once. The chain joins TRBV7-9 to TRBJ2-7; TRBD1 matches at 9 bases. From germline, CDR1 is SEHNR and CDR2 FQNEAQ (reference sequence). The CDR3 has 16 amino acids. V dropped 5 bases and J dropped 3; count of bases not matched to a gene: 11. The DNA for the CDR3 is TGTGCCAGCAGCCTAAGGACCGGGACAGGGCGCTACGAGCAGTACTTC. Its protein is CASSLRTGTGRYEQYF.

The CDR3 region is CASSSPRGGNEKLFF. The CDR3 coding sequence is TGTGCCAGCAGCTCCCCCCGGGGGGGGAATGAAAAACTGTTTTTT. This rearrangement joins TRBV7-9 to TRBJ1-4; tentatively, D is TRBD1 (5 bases). This CDR3 has 15 amino acids. Trimming cost V 4 bases and J 5 bases, with 14 bases left between them. Germline CDR1 is SEHNR and CDR2 is FQNEAQ (reference sequence).

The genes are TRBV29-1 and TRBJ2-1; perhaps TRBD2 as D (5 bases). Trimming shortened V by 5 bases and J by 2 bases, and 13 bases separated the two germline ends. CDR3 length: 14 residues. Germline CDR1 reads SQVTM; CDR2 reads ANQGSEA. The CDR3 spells CSVMEVGPYNEQFF. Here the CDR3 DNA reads TGCAGCGTTATGGAGGTAGGGCCCTACAATGAGCAGTTCTTC.

The CDR3 sequence: CASSLVQGHSYEQYF. The CDR3 DNA reads as TGCGCCAGCAGCTTGGTGCAGGGCCACTCCTACGAGCAGTACTTC. The rearrangement joins TRBV5-1 to TRBJ2-7; weak D call: TRBD1 (5 bases). Germline CDR1 reads SGHRS; CDR2 reads YFSETQ. The CDR3 has 15 residues. The V gene lost 0 bases and the J gene lost 0 bases, with 10 bases spanning the gap. The whole variable domain, filled in from reference TRBV5-1 and TRBJ2-7, reads KAGVTQTPRYLIKTRGQQVTLSCSPISGHRSVSWYQQTPGQGLQFLFEYFSETQRNKGNFPGRFSGRQFSNSRSEMNVSTLELGDSALYLCASSLVQGHSYEQYFGPGTRLTVT.

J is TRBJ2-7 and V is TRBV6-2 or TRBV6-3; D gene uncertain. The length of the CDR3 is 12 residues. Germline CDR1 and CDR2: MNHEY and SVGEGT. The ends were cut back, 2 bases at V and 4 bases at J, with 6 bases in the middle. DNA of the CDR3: TGTGCCAGCAGTTACCCCCAATACGAGCAGTACTTC. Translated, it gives CASSYPQYEQYF.

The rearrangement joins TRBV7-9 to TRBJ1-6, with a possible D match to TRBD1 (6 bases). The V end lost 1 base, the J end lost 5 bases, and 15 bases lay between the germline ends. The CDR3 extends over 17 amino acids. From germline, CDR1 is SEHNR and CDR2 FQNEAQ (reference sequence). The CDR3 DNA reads TGTGCCAGCAGCTTAGGCTCTTCCGGACAGAATAATTCACCCCTCCACTTT. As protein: CASSLGSSGQNNSPLHF.

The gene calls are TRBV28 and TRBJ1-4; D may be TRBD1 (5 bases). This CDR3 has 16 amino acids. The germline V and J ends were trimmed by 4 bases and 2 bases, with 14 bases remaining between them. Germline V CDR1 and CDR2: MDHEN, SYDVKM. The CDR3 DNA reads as TGTGCCAGCAGTTCGCTTCGGGGGAGGACTAATGAAAAACTGTTTTTT. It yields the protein CASSSLRGRTNEKLFF.

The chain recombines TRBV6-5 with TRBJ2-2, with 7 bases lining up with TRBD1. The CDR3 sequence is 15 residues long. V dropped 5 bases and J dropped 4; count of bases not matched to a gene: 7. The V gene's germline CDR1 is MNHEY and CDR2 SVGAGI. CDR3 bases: TGTGCCAGCAGTCCACGACAGGGCGGCACCGGGGAGCTGTTTTTT. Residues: CASSPRQGGTGELFF.

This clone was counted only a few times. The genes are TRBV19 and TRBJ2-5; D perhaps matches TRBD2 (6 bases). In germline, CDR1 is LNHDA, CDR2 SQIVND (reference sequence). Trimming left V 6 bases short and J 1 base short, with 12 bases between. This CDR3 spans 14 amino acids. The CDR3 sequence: CASRDRRGQETQYF. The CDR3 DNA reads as TGTGCCAGTAGGGACCGGCGGGGCCAAGAGACCCAGTACTTC.

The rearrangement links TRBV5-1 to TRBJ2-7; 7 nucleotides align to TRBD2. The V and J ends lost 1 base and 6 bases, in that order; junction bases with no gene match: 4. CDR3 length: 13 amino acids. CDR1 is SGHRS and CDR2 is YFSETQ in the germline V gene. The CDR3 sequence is CASSLTGLSEQYF. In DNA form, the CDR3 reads TGCGCCAGCAGCTTGACGGGACTAAGCGAGCAGTACTTC.

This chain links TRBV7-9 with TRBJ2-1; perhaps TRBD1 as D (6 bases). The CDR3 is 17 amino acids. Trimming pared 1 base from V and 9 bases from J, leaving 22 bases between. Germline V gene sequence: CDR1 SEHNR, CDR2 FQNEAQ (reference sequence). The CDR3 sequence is CASSLVASRDTEREQFF. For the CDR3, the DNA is TGTGCCAGCAGCTTAGTGGCCTCCCGGGACACGGAGCGTGAGCAGTTCTTC. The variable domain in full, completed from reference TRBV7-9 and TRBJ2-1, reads DTGVSQNPRHKITKRGQNVTFRCDPISEHNRLYWYRQTLGQGPEFLTYFQNEAQLEKSRLLSDRFSAERPKGSFSTLEIQRTEQGDSAMYLCASSLVASRDTEREQFFGPGTRLTVL.

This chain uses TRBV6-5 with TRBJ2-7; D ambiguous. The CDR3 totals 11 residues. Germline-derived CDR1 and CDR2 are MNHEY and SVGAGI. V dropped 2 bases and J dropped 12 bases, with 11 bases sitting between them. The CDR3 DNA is TGTGCCAGCAGTTACCGACACGCTATGTACTTC. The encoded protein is CASSYRHAMYF.